This TCR beta chain stems from a study of cytomegalovirus exposure and HLA in healthy donors. Study-wide results and caveats: It was confirmed in vitro that three of the CMV-associated chains were specific for CMV antigens.

With respect to this clone: Its antigen is not known.

The PCR contained 60 Vbeta and 13 Jbeta primers. Produced via immunoSEQ multiplex PCR; TCRdb's table is partial and in-frame only. The repertoire holds around 33,000 clones, with less than 85% as singletons. The germline V gene has CDR1 SGHKS and CDR2 YYEKEE (reference sequence). Between the trimmed V and J ends, which lost 0 bases and 7 bases, there was a span of 19 bases. This CDR3 region has 16 residues. Input material: PBMCs. The clonotype was recovered from a woman in her twenties or thirties in good health and CMV-seropositive. The chain recombines TRBV5-5 with TRBJ1-2, with TRBD1 as a possible D gene (5 bases). The CDR3 protein is CASSLDGMGTAAGYTF. The CDR3 nucleotides read TGTGCCAGCAGCTTGGACGGGATGGGGACTGCTGCTGGCTACACCTTC.